This T cell receptor (beta chain) was identified during a study of graft-versus-host responses after intestinal transplantation (dated by TCRdb to about 2021). Turning to the overall study: The transplants that recipients received were multivisceral, liver-intestinal, or isolated intestinal. All recipients received anti-thymocyte globulin induction followed by maintenance tacrolimus and steroids for approximately 3 years. Graft-versus-host and host-versus-graft alloreactive T cell clones were tracked in the graft, circulation and bone marrow after intestinal transplantation using bulk TCR-beta CDR3 sequencing. To identify alloreactive clones, pre-transplant mixed lymphocyte reaction products were sequenced and compared with unstimulated pre-transplant donor and recipient T cells. The cohort enrolled under 30 intestinal transplant recipients, one of whom was a retransplant, and a few patients without pretransplant specimens were excluded. Donor T cell macrochimerism was defined as a peak of at least 4% donor T cells among recipient peripheral blood mononuclear cells. Rather than going through the commercial service, samples from three later patients were sequenced in-house on an Illumina MiSeq and processed with MiXCR.

According to the germline V gene, CDR1 reads SGHRS and CDR2 reads YFSETQ. The V end loses 2 bases and the J end loses 7 bases, and a stretch of 13 bases separates them. Inclusive of the bounding cysteine and phenylalanine, the CDR3 is 14 residues long. Just the 42-base CDR3 DNA is kept, in frame starting at base 1. Libraries were constructed by the immunoSEQ multiplex PCR assay. Adaptive Biotechnologies carried out high-throughput TCR-beta CDR3 sequencing of genomic DNA for most patients. Concerning the study's data processing: TCR sequencing data for 15 to 20 patients were retrieved from Adaptive's ImmunoSEQ software; three other patients were processed with MiXCR and VDJtools. CDR3 nucleotide sequences shared by donor and recipient were removed because the origin of these sequences could not be assigned. To count as alloreactive, a clone needed at least 2-fold expansion over unstimulated cells and a minimum CFSE-low frequency of 0.002% (template counts) or 0.001% (read counts). Mappable clones were those detected in sequenced pre-transplant spleen, lymph node, or MLR CFSE-low populations of the donor or recipient. Cumulative frequency of alloreactive clones was calculated as a percentage of all sequences weighted by copy number. TCRdb took this table from immuneACCESS and kept in-frame rearrangements with V and J called. Such tables lack part of the clones; where checked against another copy, unresolved V genes explain under half of the gap, and the rest is unexplained. V, J and clone size are those of that table, while D and trimming were read from the DNA. Across this sample there are approximately 15,000 clones, with more than 75% seen only once. Clones ranked in the top ten supply approximately 7% of the sample.

Paper-wide results and their limitations: Early after transplant, peak levels of circulating GvH clones were associated with declines in HvG clones. Conclusions were limited by the relatively low number and heterogeneity of intestinal transplant patients. In the allografts of patients with donor T cell macrochimerism, GvH to HvG T cell clonal ratios were high. GvH clones turned up in recipient bone marrow, with some appearing earlier in ileal mucosa or blood, a pattern consistent with an intestinal mucosal origin.

Concerning this clone: It has no known antigen specificity. No qualities accompany the bases; no much larger clone lies one base away. In the same sample, other DNA sequences code for this CDR3.

After transplant, bone marrow was aspirated from the posterior iliac crest or from another site chosen by the physician. Source: bone marrow, taken less than 130 days after intestinal transplantation. The chain is made from TRBV5-1 and TRBJ2-1; the best D guess is TRBD2, with 6 bases matching. The sequence derives from a human patient who received an intestinal transplant, so some T cells may come from the graft donor. The CDR3: CASSLTYGGNEQFF. The nucleotide sequence is given as TGCGCCAGCAGCTTAACGTATGGAGGGAATGAGCAGTTCTTC.